One TCR beta chain is described in this entry. The data belong to a study of blood T cell repertoires in COVID-19. Data came from immunoSEQ multiplex PCR; TCRdb stores just in-frame clones and leaves some out. Among about 160,000 clones, 80% to 90% were seen once, and the ten largest hold roughly 3.3%. V was clipped by 4 bases and J by 3 bases; unmatched bases: 7. Germline CDR1 is MNHEY and CDR2 is SVGEGT. The CDR3 covers 16 residues. The origin of this receptor is a man in his 70s with acute or convalescent COVID-19. The sample was peripheral blood. This chain joins TRBV6-2 or TRBV6-3 and TRBJ2-1, with TRBD2 matching 9 bases. The CDR3 DNA reads TGTGCCAGCAGTTTTTTGGCGGGAGGGGTCTACAATGAGCAGTTCTTC. Encoded protein: CASSFLAGGVYNEQFF.